This TCR beta chain was captured in a study of tumor and adjacent non-tumor tissue in lung cancer listed by TCRdb under 2018. A note on the overall study: The cohort included more than 9 adenocarcinoma, a couple of squamous cell carcinoma and 1 small cell lung cancer patients. In total, sequencing yielded over 95 million productive TCRbeta reads, which works out to an average of roughly 4.2 million reads per sample. More than 25 paired specimens, one tumor and one normal lung sample per patient, were profiled by TCRbeta CDR3 sequencing. The study compared bulk TCRbeta repertoires from lung tumor tissue and matched distant non-tumor lung tissue of about 16 lung cancer patients. The 15 enrolled patients, of whom some ten were men and 5 were women, were aged roughly 30 to 85 years and were diagnosed with TNM stage I to III disease.

The receptor library was made with multiplex PCR. The run used an Illumina HiSeq 2500. Following protocols modified from ARM-PCR, the researchers constructed TCRbeta libraries through three rounds of nested PCR with primers (Table S4). Before sequencing, PCR products of 200-500 bp were excised from the gel and purified with the QIAquick gel extraction kit. Under the source paper's analysis protocol: Reads were cleaned with Trimmomatic, merged with FLASH into complete CDR3 sequences, and assigned to V(D)J germline segments with MiTCR. Clonal diversity was calculated as the inverse Simpson's index using VDJtools. Productive reads were defined as in-frame sequences without a premature stop codon. TCRdb itself trimmed the public reads at Q25 with fastp, ran MiXCR and retained productive beta chains. CDR3 protein sequences are deduplicated, and each keeps its most common genes and DNA. In this record, the V and J calls reflect TCRdb's handling and not the investigators' own analysis. The sample contains approximately 130,000 distinct CDR3 sequences, around three fifths of them found a single time. Roughly 13% of the sample lies in the top ten.

RNA was extracted from bulk unsorted tissue and checked for quality with a NanoDrop ND-1000 and an Agilent 2100. All donors had newly diagnosed lung cancer, had not received prior chemotherapy, and were admitted for thoracic surgery in China between August and November 2014. Anyone who had undergone radiotherapy or chemotherapy before, or who had another cancer at the same time, was left out of the study. Pieces of surgical tissue measuring about 1-2 cm3 were kept in RNAlater solution and stored at -80 degrees C until use. This clonotype has a handful of counts. Its antigen remains unidentified. A much larger clone sits a single nucleotide away, making a read error possible. Summary of the overall study and its limitations: Because peripheral blood was not sequenced, blood TCRbeta repertoires in the lung cancer patients of the study were not examined. Significantly higher TCR diversity (inverse Simpson) was observed in tumor tissue than in normal lung tissue (approximately 440 vs 150, P = 0.0075, Mann-Whitney U test). The top 100 clones accounted for a significantly larger cumulative portion of the repertoire in normal lung than in tumor tissue. Only around 15 patients were included in the cohort, and the need for larger samples and more detailed clinical data was noted by the authors. Neither the sequencing platform nor unique molecular identifiers are named or mentioned anywhere in the methods. TCR diversity was significantly higher in younger patients, and higher tumor TCR diversity was associated with shorter overall and disease-free survival.

The receptor's source is a man aged 25 to 40 with non-small cell lung cancer. The specimen sequenced was lung tumor tissue.

The CDR3 region: CASSRHSNQPQYF. The bases read TGTGCCAGCAGTCGACATAGCAATCAGCCCCAGTATTTT. This sequence uses TRBV12-3 or TRBV12-4 and TRBJ1-5, with the D gene call left open. The better agreement between TRBJ2-3 and the DNA end casts doubt on the J call. The CDR3, from cysteine to phenylalanine, totals 13 residues. Just CDR3 DNA is preserved here, 39 bases in frame from base 1.